This record looks at one T cell receptor beta chain sequence and its context. This sample was included in a study of blood T cell repertoires in COVID-19. Adults between roughly 18 and 89 years of age took part from 24 US areas. Each recovered donor of Cohort 3 presented with two negative PCRs, clearance, or symptom resolution. The CDR3 extends over 14 amino acids. CDR1 and CDR2 (germline): SNHLY, FYNNEI. V dropped 6 bases and J dropped 8; count of bases not matched to a gene: 7. In the source study's methods: Estimates of nucleated cell counts were drawn from the amplification of reference gene primers. Profiling relied on immunoSEQ multiplex PCR, and the TCRdb table lists in-frame clones only, not all of them. V, J and clone size were drawn from that table, and D and trimming were deduced from the DNA. Of almost 250,000 clones in the sample, about 89% are singletons; the top ten hold approximately 4.2%.

This receptor was obtained from a woman between 25 and 40 years old who had recovered from COVID-19. Sequencing input: PBMCs or T cells enriched from blood (not recorded which). The V call is TRBV2, the J call TRBJ1-4, with TRBD1 matching 9 bases. This CDR3 reads CASSKQGAWEKLFF. CDR3 sequence (DNA): TGTGCCAGCAGCAAACAGGGGGCGTGGGAAAAACTGTTTTTT. The full variable domain, its missing parts supplied by reference TRBV2 and TRBJ1-4, is EPEVTQTPSHQVTQMGQEVILRCVPISNHLYFYWYRQILGQKVEFLVSFYNNEISEKSEIFDDQFSVERPDGSNFTLKIRSTKLEDSAMYFCASSKQGAWEKLFFGSGTQLSVL.